This TCR beta chain was captured in a study of blood T cell repertoires in COVID-19. Original processing notes: Reference gene primer amplification yielded estimated nucleated cell counts. TCRdb's table, derived via immunoSEQ multiplex PCR, lists solely in-frame clones and lacks some. V and J calls and clone size come straight from that table; D and trimming were deduced from the DNA. The table lists 90,000 to 150,000 clones, approximately 81% of them singletons. Trimming stripped 1 base from V and 5 bases from J, with 5 bases between. This CDR3 contains 12 residues. Germline values: CDR1 SGHAT, CDR2 FQNNGV.

The J gene is TRBJ1-2, the V gene TRBV11-2; D unresolved. Specimen: peripheral blood. The clonotype originates from a woman of 80 years or more with acute or convalescent COVID-19. This CDR3 reads CASSLGAYGYTF. In nucleotides, the CDR3 is TGTGCCAGCAGCTTAGGGGCTTATGGCTACACCTTC. The variable domain in full, with the rest retrieved from reference TRBV11-2 and TRBJ1-2, is EAGVAQSPRYKIIEKRQSVAFWCNPISGHATLYWYQQILGQGPKLLIQFQNNGVVDDSQLPKDRFSAERLKGVDSTLKIQPAKLEDSAVYLCASSLGAYGYTFGSGTRLTVV.